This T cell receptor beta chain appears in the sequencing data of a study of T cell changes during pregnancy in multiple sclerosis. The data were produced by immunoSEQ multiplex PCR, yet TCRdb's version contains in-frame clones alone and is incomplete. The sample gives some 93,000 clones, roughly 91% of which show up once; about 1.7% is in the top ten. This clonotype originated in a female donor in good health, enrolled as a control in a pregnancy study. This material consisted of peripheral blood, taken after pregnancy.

DNA of the CDR3: TGCGCCAGCAGCTTTCGGGACAGGGGGCCTGGAAACACCATATATTTT. It specifies CASSFRDRGPGNTIYF. The V call is TRBV5-1, the J call TRBJ1-3; 12 bases map to TRBD1. This CDR3 spans 16 amino acids. Germline lookup yields CDR1 SGHRS and CDR2 YFSETQ. The junction had 2 bases not matched to a gene; V was cut back by 2 bases and J by 2 bases.